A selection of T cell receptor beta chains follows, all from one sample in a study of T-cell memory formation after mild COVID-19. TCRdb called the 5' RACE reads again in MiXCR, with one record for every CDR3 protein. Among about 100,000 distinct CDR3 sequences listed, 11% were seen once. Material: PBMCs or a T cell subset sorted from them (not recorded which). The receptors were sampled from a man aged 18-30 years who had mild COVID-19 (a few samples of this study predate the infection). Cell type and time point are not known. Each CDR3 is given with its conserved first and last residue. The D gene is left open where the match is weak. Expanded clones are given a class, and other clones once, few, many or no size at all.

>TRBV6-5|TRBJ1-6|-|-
TGTGCCAGCAGCCCCTCCCCGGGGTTGGACTCACCCCTCCACTTT
CASSPSPGLDSPLHF
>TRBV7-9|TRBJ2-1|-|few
TGTGCCAGCAGCGACCGGGACCCCCTTCCTGGCAATGAGCAGTTCTTC
CASSDRDPLPGNEQFF
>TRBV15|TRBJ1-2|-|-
TGTGCCACCAGCAGAGGGGATCGGCTTTCGAACTATGGCTACACCTTC
CATSRGDRLSNYGYTF
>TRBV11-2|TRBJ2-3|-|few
TGTGCCAGCACCGGCCGGGGCGATACGCAGTATTTT
CASTGRGDTQYF
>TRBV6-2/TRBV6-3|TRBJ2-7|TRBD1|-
TGTGCCAGCAGTTTAACAGGGGGGGAGCAGTACTTC
CASSLTGGEQYF
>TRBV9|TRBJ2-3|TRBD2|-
TGTGCCAGCAGCGACCGGACTAGCGGGGGCCGCACAGATACGCAGTATTTT
CASSDRTSGGRTDTQYF
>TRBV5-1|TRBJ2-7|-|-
TGCGCCAGCAGCTCCTTTCCCCTTCGCTACGAGCAGTACTTC
CASSSFPLRYEQYF
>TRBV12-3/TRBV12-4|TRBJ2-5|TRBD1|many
TGTGCCACCCGGGACAGGGGGGTTGGGGAGACCCAGTACTTC
CATRDRGVGETQYF
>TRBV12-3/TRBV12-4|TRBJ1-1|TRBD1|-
TGTGCCAGCAGACTCGGGACAGGGAGCACTGAAGCTTTCTTT
CASRLGTGSTEAFF
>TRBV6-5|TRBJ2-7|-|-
TGTGCCAGCAGCCCTGATCGGGCGTGGGAGCAGTACTTC
CASSPDRAWEQYF
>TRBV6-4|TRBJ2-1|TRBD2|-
TGTGCCAGCAGTGCTGGGGACTACTCGAATGAGCAGTTCTTC
CASSAGDYSNEQFF
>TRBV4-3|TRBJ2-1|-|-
TGCGCCAGCAGCCAAGAGAGAGTTACCTACAATGAGCAGTTCTTC
CASSQERVTYNEQFF
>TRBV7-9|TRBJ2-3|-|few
TGTGCCAGCAGCTTAACGTCAGGGGCCAGCACAGATACGCAGTATTTT
CASSLTSGASTDTQYF
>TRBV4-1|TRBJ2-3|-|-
TGCGCCAGCACCGGCGCCCACATCGGCGCAGATACGCAGTATTTT
CASTGAHIGADTQYF
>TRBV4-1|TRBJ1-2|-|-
TGCGCCAGCAGCTTCAGACAGAAAAATGCTAACTATGGCTACACCTTC
CASSFRQKNANYGYTF
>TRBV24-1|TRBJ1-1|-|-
TGTGCCACCAGTGATTTCGACCAGGGCCCTGAAGCTTTCTTT
CATSDFDQGPEAFF
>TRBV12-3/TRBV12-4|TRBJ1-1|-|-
TGTGCCAGCAGTTTAGTGGGAGACCTGAACACTGAAGCTTTCTTT
CASSLVGDLNTEAFF
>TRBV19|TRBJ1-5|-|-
TGTGCCAGTAGTAACCCCCGAGGCACTACTCATCAGCCCCAGCATTTT
CASSNPRGTTHQPQHF
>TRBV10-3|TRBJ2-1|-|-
TGTGCCATCAGTGAAAGTAGATCCGCGGGGAATGAGCAGTTCTTC
CAISESRSAGNEQFF
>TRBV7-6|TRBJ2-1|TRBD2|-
TGTGCCAGCAGCCTGCTTGGGGGGGAAGGTCGCGGCTACAATGAGCAGTTCTTC
CASSLLGGEGRGYNEQFF
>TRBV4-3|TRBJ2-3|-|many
TGCGCCAGCAGCCACGCGACGTCTGACAGCACAGATACGCAGTATTTT
CASSHATSDSTDTQYF
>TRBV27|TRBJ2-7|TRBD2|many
TGTGCCAGCAGTCCCCGGGACTACTTACACGAGCAGTACTTC
CASSPRDYLHEQYF
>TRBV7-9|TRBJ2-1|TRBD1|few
TGTGCCAGCAGCTTAGATGACAGGGCGAGGTTCTTC
CASSLDDRARFF
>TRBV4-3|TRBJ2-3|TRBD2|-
TGCGCCAGCAGCCAAACCGCGGGACTAACCACAGATACGCAGTATTTT
CASSQTAGLTTDTQYF
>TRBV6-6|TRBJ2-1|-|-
TGTGCCAGCAGTTACACCCGACAGGCCGGATCCTACAATGAGCAGTTCTTC
CASSYTRQAGSYNEQFF
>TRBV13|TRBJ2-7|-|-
TGTGCCAGCAGCTCCCGTGGGGTCTACGAGCAGTACTTC
CASSSRGVYEQYF
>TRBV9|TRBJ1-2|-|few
TGTGCCAGCAGCGTCCCAACCGGAGGGGGCTATGGCTACACCTTC
CASSVPTGGGYGYTF
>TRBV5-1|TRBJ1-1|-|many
TGCGCCAGCAGCTTGACGACAAACACTGAAGCTTTCTTT
CASSLTTNTEAFF
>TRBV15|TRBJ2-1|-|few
TGTGCCACCAGCAGATCCGGGACCCCATACAATGAGCAGTTCTTC
CATSRSGTPYNEQFF
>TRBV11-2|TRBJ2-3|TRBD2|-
TGTGCCAGCAGCTTCGGATCGGCGGGAGGGATCACAGATACGCAGTATTTT
CASSFGSAGGITDTQYF
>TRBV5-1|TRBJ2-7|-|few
TGCGCCAGCAGCCCTGGACAGTTCGATGACGAGCAGTACTTC
CASSPGQFDDEQYF
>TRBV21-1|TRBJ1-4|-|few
TGTGCCAGCAGCAAAGAGGACAGAGATGAAAAACTGTTTTTT
CASSKEDRDEKLFF
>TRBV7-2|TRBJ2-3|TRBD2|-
TGTGCCAGCAGCTCAGTTCCCGGGACTAGCGGGGGAGGCGTCTCAGATACGCAGTATTTT
CASSSVPGTSGGGVSDTQYF
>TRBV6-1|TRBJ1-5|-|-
TGTGCCAGCAGTGTACAGAATCTGGGCAATCAGCCCCAGCATTTT
CASSVQNLGNQPQHF
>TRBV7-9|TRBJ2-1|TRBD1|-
TGTGCCAGCAGCCCACAGGGGCCGCATGAGCAGTTCTTC
CASSPQGPHEQFF
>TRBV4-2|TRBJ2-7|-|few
TGTGCCAGCAGCCCCGGGGTCCGGGGGCCCTACGAGCAGTACTTC
CASSPGVRGPYEQYF